A selection of T cell receptor beta chains follows, all from one sample in a study of cytomegalovirus exposure and HLA in healthy donors. Only in-frame clones appear in the TCRdb table, and some are missing; sequencing was by immunoSEQ multiplex PCR. The sample contains about 180,000 clones, about 79% of which appear only once. The material sequenced was PBMCs. These TCRs come from a girl aged 2 to 10 in good health and CMV-seropositive. The CDR3 runs from the conserved cysteine through the conserved F or W. Each record gives: V gene, clone size, D gene, J gene, CDR3 protein, CDR3 DNA. The D gene is left open where the match is weak. Clone size is given for some rows only: seen once, a few or many times, or a class if the clone is expanded.

>TRBV6-1|NA|TRBD1|TRBJ2-7
CASSELLSGGLLHEQYF
TGTGCCAGCAGTGAACTGTTGTCAGGGGGATTGCTCCACGAGCAGTACTTC
>TRBV9|NA|TRBD1|TRBJ1-2
CASSQRQGASGGYTF
TGTGCCAGCAGCCAACGACAGGGGGCCAGCGGTGGCTACACCTTC
>TRBV7-3|NA|NA|TRBJ1-2
CASSFTRGDGYTF
TGTGCCAGCAGCTTTACTCGGGGGGACGGCTACACCTTC
>TRBV2|NA|TRBD1|TRBJ2-1
CASSEPGTGVYNEQFF
TGTGCCAGCAGTGAGCCCGGGACAGGGGTCTACAATGAGCAGTTCTTC
>TRBV5-1|NA|TRBD2|TRBJ2-5
CASSLGLAGGETQYF
TGCGCCAGCAGCTTGGGACTAGCGGGAGGGGAGACCCAGTACTTC
>TRBV2|NA|NA|TRBJ2-1
CASSGSGVPYNEQFF
TGTGCCAGCAGTGGGTCAGGGGTCCCCTACAATGAGCAGTTCTTC
>TRBV5-1|NA|TRBD1|TRBJ1-4
CASRQGATNEKLFF
TGCGCCAGCCGACAGGGGGCAACTAATGAAAAACTGTTTTTT
>TRBV28|NA|NA|TRBJ1-5
CASVENRGSNQPQHF
TGTGCCAGCGTAGAGAATCGAGGGAGCAATCAGCCCCAGCATTTT
>TRBV2|NA|TRBD1|TRBJ2-3
CATLLDRVTDTQYF
TGTGCCACCCTTCTGGACAGGGTAACAGATACGCAGTATTTT
>TRBV29-1|NA|NA|TRBJ2-3
CSFTFRRGTNSGTQYF
TGCAGCTTTACCTTCCGGCGGGGGACAAACTCAGGGACGCAGTATTTT
>TRBV5-1|NA|TRBD1|TRBJ1-3
CASSLGPGGSSGNTIYF
TGCGCCAGCAGCTTAGGGCCAGGGGGGAGCTCTGGAAACACCATATATTTT
>TRBV2|NA|TRBD1|TRBJ1-2
CASSEVPGQGDGYTF
TGTGCCAGCAGTGAAGTGCCGGGACAGGGGGATGGCTACACCTTC
>TRBV5-1|few|TRBD1|TRBJ2-5
CASSRGQQETQYF
TGCGCCAGCAGCCGGGGACAGCAAGAGACCCAGTACTTC
>TRBV5-1|once|NA|TRBJ2-4
CASSLATGENIQYF
TGCGCCAGCAGCTTGGCGACAGGAGAGAACATTCAGTACTTC
>TRBV28|NA|NA|TRBJ1-2
CASSPQGLSPNYGYTF
TGTGCCAGCAGTCCTCAGGGTTTATCCCCGAACTATGGCTACACCTTC
>TRBV6-5|few|TRBD1|TRBJ2-7
CASSRAGGQGEQYF
TGTGCCAGCAGTAGGGCAGGGGGCCAGGGCGAGCAGTACTTC
>TRBV6-1|NA|NA|TRBJ2-1
CASSGGPSSYNEQFF
TGTGCCAGCAGCGGGGGGCCCAGCTCCTACAATGAGCAGTTCTTC
>TRBV2|few|NA|TRBJ2-7
CAINRVYEQYF
TGTGCCATCAATCGCGTCTACGAGCAGTACTTC
>TRBV5-1|NA|TRBD1|TRBJ2-2
CASSQQGVATGELFF
TGCGCCAGCAGTCAACAGGGGGTGGCCACCGGGGAGCTGTTTTTT
>TRBV9|once|TRBD2|TRBJ2-1
CASSVTSGRGDEQFF
TGTGCCAGCAGCGTAACTAGCGGGAGGGGGGATGAGCAGTTCTTC
>TRBV5-6|NA|NA|TRBJ2-7
CASSLDWRSYEQYF
TGTGCCAGCAGCTTGGATTGGAGGTCCTACGAGCAGTACTTC
>TRBV13|NA|NA|TRBJ1-1
CASSIGAGGMNTEAFF
TGTGCCAGCAGCATCGGGGCGGGAGGGATGAACACTGAAGCTTTCTTT
>TRBV19|NA|TRBD2|TRBJ2-1
CASSPRGLAGVGSYNEQFF
TGTGCCAGTAGTCCCCGGGGACTAGCGGGAGTGGGCTCCTACAATGAGCAGTTCTTC
>TRBV6-1|NA|NA|TRBJ2-7
CASTKRGETYEQYF
TGTGCCAGTACCAAAAGGGGCGAGACCTACGAGCAGTACTTC
>TRBV6-1|NA|TRBD1|TRBJ1-2
CASGKSGGNGYTF
TGTGCCAGCGGGAAATCAGGGGGGAATGGCTACACCTTC
>TRBV4-1|NA|NA|TRBJ1-5
CASSQVENQPQHF
TGCGCCAGCAGCCAAGTGGAGAATCAGCCCCAGCATTTT
>TRBV5-1|many|TRBD1|TRBJ1-3
CASSLAPTGTQSSGNTIYF
TGCGCCAGCAGCTTGGCCCCGACAGGGACGCAAAGCTCTGGAAACACCATATATTTT
>TRBV7-9|NA|NA|TRBJ2-4
CASTPNRGLAKNIQYF
TGTGCCAGCACCCCAAACCGAGGGCTAGCCAAAAACATTCAGTACTTC
>TRBV7-2|NA|NA|TRBJ1-4
CASSVVTGRGKTGEKLFF
TGTGCCAGCAGCGTCGTCACAGGGAGGGGAAAAACGGGGGAAAAACTGTTTTTT
>TRBV6-1|NA|NA|TRBJ2-5
CASSEVPLGGETQYF
TGTGCCAGCAGTGAAGTTCCCCTGGGAGGAGAGACCCAGTACTTC
>TRBV28|NA|TRBD1|TRBJ1-5
CASSSLGTGVYDQPQHF
TGTGCCAGCAGTTCCCTCGGGACAGGGGTTTACGATCAGCCCCAGCATTTT
>TRBV7-2|NA|TRBD1|TRBJ1-5
CASSRRTGSSNQPQHF
TGTGCCAGCAGCCGCAGGACAGGGTCGAGCAATCAGCCCCAGCATTTT
>TRBV25-1|NA|NA|TRBJ2-1
CASREPGAYNEQFF
TGTGCCAGCAGGGAACCGGGGGCCTACAATGAGCAGTTCTTC
>TRBV6-5|NA|NA|TRBJ2-3
CASSPMGDPREYF
TGTGCCAGCAGCCCGATGGGAGACCCGCGGGAGTATTTT
>TRBV12-5|NA|TRBD1|TRBJ2-7
CASGTGQVSSYEQYF
TGTGCTAGTGGGACGGGACAGGTGAGCTCCTACGAGCAGTACTTC
>TRBV13|NA|NA|TRBJ1-1
CASSPDRWTEAFF
TGTGCCAGCAGTCCCGACAGGTGGACTGAAGCTTTCTTT
>TRBV7-8|once|NA|TRBJ1-5
CASSLARTGTGYRDNQPQHF
TGTGCCAGCAGCTTAGCCCGAACAGGCACAGGGTATCGCGATAATCAGCCCCAGCATTTT
>TRBV6-4|NA|NA|TRBJ1-5
CASTSSWEDSGDF
TGTGCCAGCACTAGCTCTTGGGAGGACTCCGGGGATTTT
>TRBV15|NA|NA|TRBJ2-5
CATSRDRDIGETQYF
TGTGCCACCAGCAGAGATCGGGACATCGGGGAGACCCAGTACTTC
>TRBV28|NA|NA|TRBJ1-1
CASRQRNTEAFF
TGTGCCAGCAGACAGAGGAACACTGAAGCTTTCTTT
>TRBV29-1|NA|NA|TRBJ2-3
CSVGRSGDTQYF
TGCAGCGTGGGGAGGAGTGGGGATACGCAGTATTTT
>TRBV15|NA|TRBD2|TRBJ2-1
CATSRASGGNEQFF
TGTGCCACCAGCAGAGCTAGCGGAGGGAATGAGCAGTTCTTC
>TRBV5-1|NA|NA|TRBJ2-5
CASSAAGNQETQYF
TGCGCCAGCAGCGCGGCAGGGAACCAAGAGACCCAGTACTTC
>TRBV15|NA|NA|TRBJ2-3
CATRSWELASADTQYF
TGTGCCACCCGCAGTTGGGAACTAGCTAGCGCAGATACGCAGTATTTT
>TRBV19|NA|TRBD1|TRBJ1-2
CASSPMLPTGAAYGYTF
TGTGCCAGTAGTCCCATGCTACCGACAGGGGCCGCTTATGGCTACACCTTC
>TRBV5-1|NA|NA|TRBJ2-5
CASSFPLRQGHQETQYF
TGCGCCAGCAGCTTCCCTCTCCGCCAGGGCCACCAAGAGACCCAGTACTTC
>TRBV4-1|NA|TRBD2|TRBJ2-1
CASSQSSGYSYNEQFF
TGCGCCAGCAGCCAATCTAGCGGATACTCCTACAATGAGCAGTTCTTC
>TRBV4-2|NA|TRBD2|TRBJ2-5
CASSPDRGGPQYF
TGTGCCAGCAGCCCGGACCGGGGAGGGCCCCAGTACTTC
>TRBV4-1|NA|TRBD1|TRBJ1-2
CASGQADRAEGYTF
TGCGCCAGCGGCCAAGCCGACAGGGCGGAAGGCTACACCTTC
>TRBV4-1|NA|NA|TRBJ2-1
CASSQDPSRDSYNEQFF
TGCGCCAGCAGCCAAGACCCTTCTAGAGACTCCTACAATGAGCAGTTCTTC